The 12 T cell receptor beta chains listed next were all sequenced from one sample in a study of Graves' ophthalmopathy and Graves' hyperthyroidism. Amplified material comprised TCR beta CDR3 regions derived from RNA transcripts. Second-round multiplex PCR came after a first-round RT-PCR that employed HTBI primers. TCRdb reanalysed the multiplex PCR reads using MiXCR and keeps one entry per CDR3 protein. The sample shows fewer than 250,000 distinct CDR3 sequences, roughly 29% of them seen only once. The sequencing input was peripheral blood. These receptors came from a man in his fifties or sixties with Graves' ophthalmopathy.

The CDR3 region has the DNA TGTGCCAGCAGATTAAGCCGGGACAGGGGGCGAAATCAGCCCCAGCATTTT. Its protein is CASRLSRDRGRNQPQHF. The chain recombines TRBV6-1 with TRBJ1-5, with TRBD1 identical over 12 bases. With V trimmed by 6 bases and J by 4 bases, 10 bases remained unmatched. This CDR3 comprises 17 residues. Germline V gene lookup returns CDR1 MNHNS and CDR2 SASEGT.

Written as DNA, the CDR3 is TGTGCCAGCTCGAGGGCTAGAACCGGGGAGCTGTTTTTT. Translated: CASSRARTGELFF. This chain joins TRBV2 and TRBJ2-2; possibly TRBD2 for D (5 bases). Germline CDR1 and CDR2: SNHLY and FYNNEI. CDR3 length: 13 amino acids. V was shortened by 8 bases and J by 5 bases, with 12 bases between the two germline ends.

This clonotype was recorded many times. The chain couples TRBV28 to TRBJ1-1; 10 bases agree with TRBD1. V gave up 2 bases and J gave up 9 bases; unmatched junction bases: 9. Per germline, CDR1 MDHEN and CDR2 SYDVKM. CDR3 length: 15 residues. This chain's CDR3 is CASSLRPGQGNKAFF. DNA for the CDR3: TGTGCCAGCAGTTTACGACCGGGACAGGGGAATAAAGCTTTCTTT.

This chain uses TRBV28 with TRBJ2-7, with D unresolved. Looked up from germline, CDR1 is MDHEN and CDR2 is SYDVKM. There are 12 residues in the CDR3. V lost 5 bases to trimming and J lost 7 bases, with 12 bases between them. This chain's CDR3 is CASSLPFREQYF. Written as DNA, the CDR3 is TGTGCCAGCAGTCTCCCTTTTAGGGAGCAGTACTTC.

Many counts were recorded for this clonotype. The chain uses TRBV12-3 or TRBV12-4 and TRBJ2-5; D perhaps matches TRBD2 (6 bases). Trimming pared 8 bases from V and 2 bases from J, leaving 15 bases between. CDR3 length: 14 residues. The CDR3 sequence is CASCLTSVQETQYF. CDR3 nucleotides: TGTGCCAGCTGCCTGACTAGTGTTCAAGAGACCCAGTACTTC.

This clonotype was observed many times. This sequence joins TRBV12-3 or TRBV12-4 and TRBJ1-5; TRBD1 agrees at 7 bases. With 2 bases clipped from V and 1 base from J, the junction kept 5 bases outside the gene matches. The CDR3 runs 16 residues. The CDR3 sequence is CASSLQGGRSNQPQHF. The CDR3 region has the DNA TGTGCCAGCAGTTTACAAGGGGGCAGGAGCAATCAGCCCCAGCATTTT.

This clonotype was counted ten times or more. The J gene is TRBJ2-2, the V gene TRBV29-1; 12 nucleotides line up with TRBD2. Looked up from germline, CDR1 is SQVTM and CDR2 is ANQGSEA. V shed 3 bases, J shed 7 bases, and the junction held 9 bases outside the gene matches. This CDR3 has 16 amino acids. The CDR3 DNA is TGCAGCGTTGAGCAGACTAGCGGGAGCGAAATCGGGGAGCTGTTTTTT. It is translated as CSVEQTSGSEIGELFF.

The chain carries TRBV12-3 or TRBV12-4 and TRBJ2-7, with 8 bases matching TRBD2. Trimming removed 3 bases from V and 3 bases from J; junction bases left unmatched: 4. The CDR3 loop spans 14 amino acids. CDR3 sequence (DNA): TGTGCCAGCAGTTTCTACGGGAGGGACTACGAGCAGTACTTC. Translated, it gives CASSFYGRDYEQYF.

At least ten counts were recorded for this clonotype. The V gene is TRBV29-1, the J gene TRBJ2-7; D is unresolved. Germline-derived CDR1 and CDR2 are SQVTM and ANQGSEA. V was clipped by 2 bases and J by 0 bases, with 5 bases between them. The CDR3 length is 12 residues. The CDR3 region has the DNA TGCAGCGTTGAACACAGCTCCTACGAGCAGTACTTC. This sequence encodes CSVEHSSYEQYF.

This clonotype has ten or more counts. This chain links TRBV14 with TRBJ2-7; TRBD2 agrees at 11 bases. CDR1 SGHDN and CDR2 FVKESK come from the germline V gene. J was trimmed by 0 bases and V by 3 bases; bases with no gene match: 1. The CDR3 sequence is 15 residues long. For the CDR3, the DNA is TGTGCCAGCAGCCATACTAGCGGGAGCTCCTACGAGCAGTACTTC. This translates into CASSHTSGSSYEQYF.

The V and J genes are TRBV10-3 and TRBJ2-7, with 13 bases identical to TRBD2. Germline CDR1 reads ENHRY; CDR2 reads SYGVKD. CDR3 length: 18 amino acids. V shed 2 bases, J shed 0 bases, and the junction held 7 bases outside the gene matches. Written as DNA, the CDR3 is TGTGCCATCAGTGAGAAGGGACTAGCGGGACGGAGCTCCTACGAGCAGTACTTC. As protein: CAISEKGLAGRSSYEQYF.

This clonotype was detected many times. This sequence joins TRBV28 and TRBJ2-7; 11 bases fit TRBD1. This CDR3 has 19 amino acids. Germline CDR1 is MDHEN and CDR2 is SYDVKM. V lost 8 bases, J lost 6 bases, and 24 bases stayed unmatched. CDR3 residues: CASPPGQGGGSGSGREQYF. CDR3 sequence (DNA): TGTGCCAGCCCCCCGGGACAGGGGGGTGGTAGCGGGAGCGGACGCGAGCAGTACTTC.